This entry concerns a single T cell receptor (beta chain). The antigen is unknown. The CDR3 has 14 residues. Germline V gives CDR1 SNHLY, CDR2 FYNNEI. The trim removed 8 bases at V and 0 bases at J, leaving 3 bases unmatched. Both 60 Vbeta primers and 13 Jbeta primers went into the PCR. The data were produced by immunoSEQ multiplex PCR, yet TCRdb's version contains in-frame clones alone and is incomplete. Among about 130,000 clones listed, 80% were seen once. These data belong to a study of cytomegalovirus exposure and HLA in healthy donors. Findings and limits, study-wide: Evidence from a later analysis indicated that most CMV-associated TCR beta chains looked HLA-restricted. The study labeled under 200 TCR beta chains cytomegalovirus-associated.

There were likely unrecorded immune exposures, though donors were nominally healthy when sampled. The source material was PBMCs. The TCR sequence derives from a man aged 30-40 years in good health and CMV-seronegative. The chain links TRBV2 to TRBJ1-5; 8 bases match TRBD1. The CDR3 here is CASDRGHSNQPQHF. In DNA, the CDR3 is TGTGCCAGCGACAGGGGCCATAGCAATCAGCCCCAGCATTTT.